Listed below are T cell receptor beta chains from one sample, sequenced in a study of cytomegalovirus exposure and HLA in healthy donors. Assay used: immunoSEQ multiplex PCR; TCRdb lists only in-frame clones, some missing. The table lists 130,000 to 150,000 clones, 75% to 90% of them singletons. Sequenced material: PBMCs. These receptors all come from a woman aged 25 to 39 in good health and CMV-seropositive. Both conserved end residues are part of each CDR3. A D gene is named only where the DNA matches it firmly. A row's size may be missing; if present it is once, few, many or a size class.

>.|TRBJ1-2|TRBV4-1|TRBD1
TGCGCCAGCAGCCAAGTTACGGGACAGCTCTATGGCTACACCTTC
CASSQVTGQLYGYTF
>.|TRBJ2-7|TRBV11-2|TRBD1
TGTGCCAGCAGCTCCCCCCGTGGGACAGGATACGAGCAGTACTTC
CASSSPRGTGYEQYF
>.|TRBJ2-4|TRBV6-1|TRBD1
TGTGCCAGCAGGCCCGGGCGACAGGGGGCGGGGTACTTC
CASRPGRQGAGYF
>few|TRBJ2-2|TRBV2|TRBD2
TGTGCCAGCAGTGAGTGGGGGGGTGACGCCGGGGAGCTGTTTTTT
CASSEWGGDAGELFF
>.|TRBJ1-1|TRBV7-2|.
TGTGCCAGCAGCTCGGGCAGGGGAACTGAAGCTTTCTTT
CASSSGRGTEAFF
>.|TRBJ1-4|TRBV2|TRBD1
TGTGCCAGCAGCCGTCCGGGACAGGGGGCGACTAATGAAAAACTGTTTTTT
CASSRPGQGATNEKLFF
>.|TRBJ2-2|TRBV7-9|.
TGTGCCAGCAGCTTTGGCAGCCACGGGGTCACCGGGGAGCTGTTTTTT
CASSFGSHGVTGELFF
>.|TRBJ2-2|TRBV6-4|TRBD2
TGTGCCAGCAGTGAAGCGGGGGGGTACACCGGGGAGCTGTTTTTT
CASSEAGGYTGELFF
>.|TRBJ2-7|TRBV5-1|TRBD2
TGCGCCAGCAGCTTGGGGGCCGGGACTATGGACGAGCAGTACTTC
CASSLGAGTMDEQYF
>.|TRBJ2-2|TRBV10-2|.
TGCGCCAGCAGTGAGTCCGATATATGGTCGGGAGAGCTGTTTTTT
CASSESDIWSGELFF
>.|TRBJ1-2|TRBV7-3|TRBD1
TGTGCCAGCAGCTTGTACCTCGAGCAGGGGGGTCTTACCTTC
CASSLYLEQGGLTF
>.|TRBJ2-5|TRBV4-1|TRBD2
TGCGCCAGCAGCCGGGGACTAGCGGGAACCAGAGAGACCCAGTACTTC
CASSRGLAGTRETQYF
>.|TRBJ2-2|TRBV10-3|.
TGTGCCACCGGGAACCCGAACACCGGGGAGCTGTTTTTT
CATGNPNTGELFF
>once|TRBJ2-5|TRBV15|TRBD1
TGTGCCACCAGCAGAGACAGGGGGAAAGAGACCCAGTACTTC
CATSRDRGKETQYF
>.|TRBJ1-5|TRBV19|.
TGTGCCAGTAGTGTTCCGGCAGGCCATAGCAATCAGCCCCAGCATTTT
CASSVPAGHSNQPQHF
>.|TRBJ2-5|TRBV7-8|TRBD2
TGTGCCAGCAGCTTAGGGACTAGCGGGGGACAAGAGACCCAGTACTTC
CASSLGTSGGQETQYF
>.|TRBJ1-5|TRBV29-1|TRBD1
TGCAGCGTTGAAGATAGGGACAGGGTGAATAGCAATCAGCCCCAGCATTTT
CSVEDRDRVNSNQPQHF
>.|TRBJ2-3|TRBV5-1|.
TGCGCCAGCAGCCTAGATCGAAGGCGGGACTTTAGCACAGATACGCAGTATTTT
CASSLDRRRDFSTDTQYF
>.|TRBJ2-5|TRBV27|.
TGTGCCAGCAGTTTTGACAGCCAAGAGACCCAGTACTTC
CASSFDSQETQYF
>.|TRBJ1-5|TRBV7-8|.
TGTGCCAGCAGCTTAGAGGCGGTCCCTAGGCCCCAGCATTTT
CASSLEAVPRPQHF
>once|TRBJ2-1|TRBV7-6|TRBD2
TGTGCCAGCAGCGGACTAGCGGGGCCTCGGGGTTACAATGAGCAGTTCTTC
CASSGLAGPRGYNEQFF
>.|TRBJ2-1|TRBV28|TRBD1
TGTGCCAGCAGCACCGGACAGGGGGCAAGGGCGCAGTTCTTC
CASSTGQGARAQFF
>.|TRBJ1-1|TRBV5-5|.
TGTGCCAGCAGCGGAACGGAGAATCTGGGCACTGAAGCTTTCTTT
CASSGTENLGTEAFF
>.|TRBJ2-7|TRBV5-1|.
TGCGCCAGCAGCTTGACGGAGGTCCCCTCCTACGAGCAGTACTTC
CASSLTEVPSYEQYF